What follows are 28 T cell receptor beta chains derived from one specimen sequenced in a study of blood T cell repertoires in COVID-19. The data were produced by immunoSEQ multiplex PCR, yet TCRdb's version contains in-frame clones alone and is incomplete. This sample has fewer than 250,000 clones, with approximately 81% found just once. Sequencing was carried out using peripheral blood. These receptors were taken from a woman of 80 years or more with COVID-19, enrolled during active disease.

The chain uses TRBV5-4 and TRBJ1-1, with D unresolved. Trimming left V 0 bases short and J 7 bases short, with 10 bases between. The CDR3 has 13 amino acids. From germline, CDR1 is SGHNT and CDR2 YYREEE (reference sequence). The CDR3: CASSLGTRDEAFF. The DNA for the CDR3 is TGTGCCAGCAGCTTGGGAACGCGGGATGAAGCTTTCTTT.

This chain joins TRBV19 and TRBJ1-2; tentative D call: TRBD1 (5 bases). From germline, CDR1 is LNHDA and CDR2 SQIVND (reference sequence). With 0 bases removed from V and 4 bases from J, the gap between germline ends came to 18 bases. This CDR3 contains 17 residues. The CDR3 coding sequence is TGTGCCAGTAGTATAGATGCTGATACAGGCGCCAGCTATGGCTACACCTTC. Its translation is CASSIDADTGASYGYTF.

This clone was picked up a small number of times. The chain is built from TRBV2 and TRBJ1-3; weak D call: TRBD1 (5 bases). The germline V gene has CDR1 SNHLY and CDR2 FYNNEI. The length of the CDR3 is 13 residues. Trimming removed 5 bases from V and 3 bases from J, with 8 bases in between. The CDR3 DNA reads as TGTGCCAGCAGTCGGACAAATGGAAACACCATATATTTT. Translation gives CASSRTNGNTIYF.

The rearrangement uses TRBV28 and TRBJ2-1; 7 bases map to TRBD2. Looked up from germline, CDR1 is MDHEN and CDR2 is SYDVKM. The J segment lost 0 bases and the V segment lost 1 base, leaving 6 bases of the junction unmatched. The CDR3 has 17 residues. Here the CDR3 DNA reads TGTGCCAGCAGTTTATTTCTGCGGGGGAGCTCCTACAATGAGCAGTTCTTC. Translation gives CASSLFLRGSSYNEQFF.

The chain couples TRBV15 to TRBJ2-3, with a weak D call TRBD2 (6 bases). The CDR3 has 17 residues. Trimming left V 0 bases short and J 8 bases short, with 21 bases between. CDR1 and CDR2 from the germline V gene are LNHNV and YYDKDF (reference sequence). The CDR3 reads CATSRDTSRAGAATQYF. CDR3 DNA: TGTGCCACCAGCAGAGATACTAGCCGGGCCGGGGCGGCTACGCAGTATTTT.

V and J are TRBV11-2 and TRBJ2-5, with 8 bases matching TRBD2. J lost 9 bases, V lost 6 bases, and 15 bases had no gene match. Germline lookup yields CDR1 SGHAT and CDR2 FQNNGV. This CDR3 region has 15 residues. CDR3 loop: CASRTPGDTGGAQYF. The CDR3 DNA reads as TGTGCCAGCAGAACCCCGGGGGACACGGGGGGGGCCCAGTACTTC.

This clone has only one observation. The chain is built from TRBV5-1 and TRBJ1-2; the match to TRBD1 covers 9 bases. The CDR3 contains 14 residues. The V and J ends lost 2 bases and 6 bases, in that order; junction bases with no gene match: 5. The germline gives CDR1 SGHRS, CDR2 YFSETQ. The CDR3 spells CASSLWGQGDGYTF. The CDR3 bases are TGCGCCAGCAGCTTATGGGGACAGGGAGATGGCTACACCTTC.

The table lists this clone with a few counts. The chain recombines TRBV5-5 with TRBJ2-1; possibly TRBD1 for D (6 bases). This CDR3 is 16 amino acids long. Germline CDR1 and CDR2: SGHKS and YYEKEE (reference sequence). V was trimmed by 4 bases and J by 6 bases, leaving 20 bases between them. This CDR3 is CASSPGPTGALNEQFF. CDR3 coding DNA: TGTGCCAGCAGCCCGGGTCCGACAGGCGCCCTCAATGAGCAGTTCTTC.

This clone showed up just once. The chain combines TRBV18 with TRBJ1-3, with 9 bases identical to TRBD1. Trimming took 3 bases from V and 0 from J; bases not matched to a gene: 12. Germline-derived CDR1 and CDR2 are KGHSH and LQKENI. This CDR3 comprises 19 residues. The CDR3 is CASSPGQGLSTFSGNTIYF. The CDR3 region has the DNA TGTGCCAGCTCACCGGGACAGGGCCTTTCTACTTTCTCTGGAAACACCATATATTTT.

V is TRBV19 and J is TRBJ1-5; 7 bases match TRBD1. V lost 8 bases, J lost 0 bases, and 4 bases stayed unmatched. CDR3 length: 14 amino acids. Germline-derived CDR1 and CDR2 are LNHDA and SQIVND (reference sequence). Written as DNA, the CDR3 is TGTGCCAGTGACAGGGTCAATAGCAATCAGCCCCAGCATTTT. This gives the protein CASDRVNSNQPQHF.

The chain uses TRBV5-1 and TRBJ2-5; a possible D gene is TRBD1 (6 bases). Trimming removed 2 bases at V and 5 bases at J, with 10 bases between. The CDR3 totals 13 residues. The germline V gene encodes CDR1 SGHRS and CDR2 YFSETQ. The CDR3: CASSFTGWETQYF. CDR3 nucleotide sequence: TGCGCCAGCAGCTTTACAGGGTGGGAGACCCAGTACTTC.

This chain joins TRBV4-1 and TRBJ1-1; unclear D gene. The V end lost 3 bases, the J end lost 1 base, and 9 bases lay between the germline ends. Germline V gene sequence: CDR1 MGHRA, CDR2 YSYEKL. CDR3 length: 14 amino acids. CDR3 DNA sequence: TGCGCCAGCAGCCATCAAGACAAGAACACTGAAGCTTTCTTT. This translates into CASSHQDKNTEAFF.

V and J are TRBV5-1 and TRBJ2-5; the match to TRBD2 covers 8 bases. The CDR3 is 16 amino acids. The V gene end was trimmed by 1 base and the J gene end by 0 bases; junction bases not matched to a gene: 5. Germline loops: CDR1 SGHRS, CDR2 YFSETQ. CDR3 nucleotides: TGCGCCAGCAGCTTGTGGGTAGCGGGGAACCAAGAGACCCAGTACTTC. Amino acids: CASSLWVAGNQETQYF.

The chain uses TRBV24-1 and TRBJ2-1, with 7 bases matching TRBD1. Germline assignment: CDR1 KGHDR and CDR2 SFDVKD. The trim removed 5 bases at V and 2 bases at J, leaving 5 bases unmatched. This CDR3 region has 15 residues. CDR3 in DNA: TGTGCCACCAGTGCGGGGACAGCCCCCTACAATGAGCAGTTCTTC. This encodes CATSAGTAPYNEQFF.

The sample holds a few counts of this clone. This chain links TRBV29-1 with TRBJ2-1; 9 bases align to TRBD2. This CDR3 comprises 13 residues. V lost 7 bases, J lost 7 bases, and 8 bases stayed unmatched. Germline CDR1 reads SQVTM; CDR2 reads ANQGSEA. CDR3 sequence: CSATSGDINEQFF. CDR3 in DNA: TGCAGCGCGACTAGCGGTGACATTAATGAGCAGTTCTTC.

This clone is a singleton in its sample. The V and J genes are TRBV7-2 and TRBJ1-2, with 7 bases identical to TRBD1. Per the germline V gene, CDR1 is SGHTA and CDR2 is FQGNSA. V trimming: 6 bases; J trimming: 0 bases; junction bases outside the gene matches: 7. The CDR3 totals 15 residues. CDR3 nucleotides: TGTGCCAGCAGGATCTCCGGACAGGCTAACTATGGCTACACCTTC. It encodes CASRISGQANYGYTF.

This clone came up a few times. The gene calls are TRBV24-1 and TRBJ2-7; 12 bases fit TRBD2. V lost 4 bases and J lost 4; bases outside the gene matches: 4. The CDR3 consists of 15 residues. The germline gives CDR1 KGHDR, CDR2 SFDVKD. The CDR3 is CATSESGLAGYEQYF. The CDR3 DNA follows: TGTGCCACCAGTGAGTCGGGACTAGCGGGTTACGAGCAGTACTTC.

The chain recombines TRBV29-1 with TRBJ2-3; weak D call: TRBD1 (5 bases). Trimming removed 8 bases from V and 2 bases from J, with 17 bases in between. The CDR3 runs 14 residues. Germline-derived CDR1 and CDR2 are SQVTM and ANQGSEA. The CDR3 DNA sequence: TGCAGCCTCCGGTCAGGGCTCTCCACAGATACGCAGTATTTT. Protein sequence: CSLRSGLSTDTQYF.

This chain connects TRBV7-2 to TRBJ1-2; TRBD1 aligns across 10 bases. The CDR3 runs to 15 residues. The J segment lost 8 bases and the V segment lost 1 base, leaving 7 bases of the junction unmatched. From germline, CDR1 is SGHTA and CDR2 FQGNSA. The CDR3 coding sequence is TGTGCCAGCAGCTTAGATGGGACAGGGGTTCGGGGCTACACCTTC. Protein sequence: CASSLDGTGVRGYTF.

The genes are TRBV29-1 and TRBJ2-3; D might be TRBD2 (6 bases). Trimming left V 7 bases short and J 3 bases short, with 20 bases between. The CDR3 is 15 amino acids. The germline gives CDR1 SQVTM, CDR2 ANQGSEA. The CDR3 DNA reads as TGCAGCGCCATATATGGTGCGGACTATACAGATACGCAGTATTTT. Translation: CSAIYGADYTDTQYF.

The rearrangement links TRBV5-1 to TRBJ2-5; the match to TRBD1 covers 7 bases. CDR3 length equals 15 residues. V was clipped by 0 bases and J by 2 bases; unmatched bases: 4. Germline-derived CDR1 and CDR2 are SGHRS and YFSETQ. CDR3: CASSLEGGPQETQYF. DNA of the CDR3: TGCGCCAGCAGCTTGGAAGGGGGCCCACAAGAGACCCAGTACTTC.

The rearrangement joins TRBV3-1 (or the pseudogene TRBV3-2) to TRBJ1-2; D unclear. The CDR3 covers 13 residues. Germline CDR1 and CDR2: LGHDT and YNNKEL (reference sequence). With 3 bases removed from V and 4 bases from J, the gap between germline ends came to 9 bases. CDR3 DNA sequence: TGTGCCAGCAGCCAGGACGGGATCTATGGCTACACCTTC. Translated: CASSQDGIYGYTF.

This rearrangement joins TRBV2 to TRBJ2-2; 11 bases line up with TRBD1. This CDR3 region has 14 residues. From germline, CDR1 is SNHLY and CDR2 FYNNEI. Trimming cost V 8 bases and J 4 bases; bases outside gene matches: 3. The CDR3 loop reads CASRGQGATGELFF. CDR3 coding DNA: TGTGCCAGCCGAGGACAGGGGGCCACCGGGGAGCTGTTTTTT.

The chain combines TRBV30 with TRBJ2-3, with 11 bases lining up with TRBD2. The CDR3 has 15 residues. The V and J ends lost 5 bases and 2 bases, in that order; junction bases with no gene match: 6. In germline, CDR1 is GTSNPN, CDR2 SVGIG (reference sequence). DNA of the CDR3: TGTGCCTGGTCTCGACTAGCGGGAAACACAGATACGCAGTATTTT. Translating gives CAWSRLAGNTDTQYF. Combining the CDR3 with reference TRBV30 and TRBJ2-3 gives the whole variable domain SQTIHQWPATLVQPVGSPLSLECTVEGTSNPNLYWYRQAAGRGLQLLFYSVGIGQISSEVPQNLSASRPQDRQFILSSKKLLLSDSGFYLCAWSRLAGNTDTQYFGPGTRLTVL.

This sequence joins TRBV10-3 and TRBJ1-1, with D possibly being TRBD1 (5 bases). V lost 0 bases and J lost 5, with 10 bases in between. The CDR3 loop spans 14 amino acids. The germline V gene has CDR1 ENHRY and CDR2 SYGVKD. CDR3: CAISESQGRTEAFF. The CDR3 DNA sequence: TGTGCCATCAGTGAGTCGCAGGGTAGGACTGAAGCTTTCTTT.

The chain recombines TRBV28 with TRBJ2-2, with D maybe TRBD1 (5 bases). The germline V gene encodes CDR1 MDHEN and CDR2 SYDVKM. V lost 4 bases to trimming and J lost 1 base, with 10 bases between them. The CDR3 has 15 amino acids. CDR3 DNA: TGTGCCAGCAGTTACCGCGACAGGAACACCGGGGAGCTGTTTTTT. Translation: CASSYRDRNTGELFF.

This clone was found once. The chain links TRBV7-9 to TRBJ2-1; tentatively, D is TRBD1 (5 bases). The CDR3 spans 15 residues. The V and J ends lost 5 bases and 2 bases respectively, with 13 bases between them. Per germline, CDR1 SEHNR and CDR2 FQNEAQ (reference sequence). This CDR3 reads CASSQWQGTYNEQFF. DNA for the CDR3: TGTGCCAGCAGCCAGTGGCAGGGAACCTACAATGAGCAGTTCTTC.

CDR3 sequence (DNA): TGCGCCAGCAGCCTAGGGACTAGCGGGGGTGAGCAGTTCTTC. It codes for CASSLGTSGGEQFF. The chain joins TRBV5-1 to TRBJ2-1; 14 bases agree with TRBD2. The CDR3 contains 14 residues. CDR1 SGHRS and CDR2 YFSETQ come from the germline V gene. Trimming removed 4 bases from V and 9 bases from J; junction bases left unmatched: 3.